Listed here are 30 T cell receptor beta chains from one sample, sequenced in a study of immune evolution from preneoplasia to lung adenocarcinoma. The repertoire was sequenced with immunoSEQ multiplex PCR; TCRdb's copy has only in-frame clones and lacks some. The sample records 9,900 or so clones, 75% to 80% being singletons. The sample taken for sequencing was FFPE minimally invasive lung adenocarcinoma tissue. The receptors here all came from an older person with lung adenocarcinoma.

V and J are TRBV29-1 and TRBJ2-1, with D tentatively TRBD1 or TRBD2 (5 bases each). This CDR3 has 13 amino acids. The V gene's germline CDR1 is SQVTM and CDR2 ANQGSEA. Trimming shortened V by 6 bases and J by 8 bases, and 17 bases separated the two germline ends. The CDR3 sequence: CSVDPMQGDEQFF. Written as DNA, the CDR3 is TGCAGCGTGGATCCAATGCAGGGAGATGAGCAGTTCTTC.

V is TRBV6-5 and J is TRBJ1-5; 10 nucleotides match TRBD1. The CDR3 is 15 residues long. Looked up from germline, CDR1 is MNHEY and CDR2 is SVGAGI. Trimming cost V 2 bases and J 2 bases; bases outside gene matches: 0. CDR3 sequence: CASSYGTGGNQPQHF. The CDR3 bases are TGTGCCAGCAGTTACGGGACAGGGGGCAATCAGCCCCAGCATTTT.

This chain joins TRBV19 and TRBJ1-1; 8 positions agree with TRBD1. The germline V gene encodes CDR1 LNHDA and CDR2 SQIVND (reference sequence). The V and J ends lost 5 bases and 0 bases, in that order; junction bases with no gene match: 8. The CDR3 length is 16 residues. The CDR3 nucleotides are TGTGCCAGTAGTCTTAACAGGGGGGCTTTGAACACTGAAGCTTTCTTT. This encodes CASSLNRGALNTEAFF. Full variable domain (remainder filled in from reference TRBV19 and TRBJ1-1): DGGITQSPKYLFRKEGQNVTLSCEQNLNHDAMYWYRQDPGQGLRLIYYSQIVNDFQKGDIAEGYSVSREKKESFPLTVTSAQKNPTAFYLCASSLNRGALNTEAFFGQGTRLTVV.

The V call is TRBV30, the J call TRBJ1-2, with a weak D call TRBD1 (5 bases). Germline V gene sequence: CDR1 GTSNPN, CDR2 SVGIG (reference sequence). CDR3 length equals 12 residues. V was shortened by 3 bases and J by 2 bases, with 7 bases between the two germline ends. CDR3 residues: CAWSRQNYGYTF. Here the CDR3 DNA reads TGTGCCTGGAGCCGACAGAACTATGGCTACACCTTC.

The chain couples TRBV18 to TRBJ2-3; the match to TRBD1 covers 9 bases. V shed 2 bases, J shed 0 bases, and the junction held 6 bases outside the gene matches. CDR1 and CDR2 (germline): KGHSH, LQKENI. There are 17 residues in the CDR3. CDR3 DNA: TGTGCCAGCTCACCAAGCGCTGGGACAGGGAGCACAGATACGCAGTATTTT. Translated: CASSPSAGTGSTDTQYF.

This chain connects TRBV29-1 to TRBJ2-3; D gene uncertain. Germline V gene lookup returns CDR1 SQVTM and CDR2 ANQGSEA. Trimming shortened V by 6 bases and J by 4 bases, and 11 bases separated the two germline ends. There are 12 residues in the CDR3. CDR3 sequence reads: CSVKLGSDTQYF. The DNA of the CDR3 is TGCAGCGTCAAGCTCGGGTCAGATACGCAGTATTTT.

CDR3 in amino acids: CATRGPYGYTF. DNA for the CDR3: TGTGCCACCAGGGGGCCCTATGGCTACACCTTC. The chain links TRBV28 to TRBJ1-2; the match to TRBD1 covers 8 bases. V lost 10 bases and J lost 4; bases outside the gene matches: 2. The length of the CDR3 is 11 residues. The germline CDR1 and CDR2 sequences are MDHEN and SYDVKM.

This clone was recorded only once. The rearrangement links TRBV29-1 to TRBJ2-3; TRBD1 might be the D (5 bases). Germline V gene data show CDR1 as SQVTM and CDR2 as ANQGSEA. Trimming took 8 bases from V and 3 from J, leaving 15 bases between them. The CDR3 is 13 amino acids. The chain's CDR3 is CSWGEWRTDTQYF. The DNA of the CDR3 is TGCAGCTGGGGCGAGTGGCGAACAGATACGCAGTATTTT.

This rearrangement joins TRBV29-1 to TRBJ2-5, with D perhaps matching TRBD1 or TRBD2 (7 bases each). The germline V and J ends were trimmed by 1 base and 6 bases, with 18 bases remaining between them. Germline V gene data show CDR1 as SQVTM and CDR2 as ANQGSEA. The CDR3 runs to 15 residues. This chain's CDR3 is CSVEGGAGGEKTQYF. As DNA, the CDR3 is TGCAGCGTTGAAGGAGGGGCAGGGGGGGAGAAGACCCAGTACTTC.

This clone was found once. V gene TRBV5-1 combines with J gene TRBJ2-1, with 7 positions matching TRBD2. Germline CDR1 reads SGHRS; CDR2 reads YFSETQ. V lost 3 bases to trimming and J lost 2 bases; unmatched junction nucleotides: 5. There are 15 residues in the CDR3. The CDR3 sequence is CASSWSGEAYNEQFF. DNA of the CDR3: TGCGCCAGCAGCTGGAGCGGGGAGGCCTACAATGAGCAGTTCTTC.

J is TRBJ2-5 and V is TRBV6-5; 11 bases agree with TRBD1. With the DNA end fitting TRBJ2-7 better, the J assignment may be wrong. This CDR3 has 15 residues. Germline V gene sequence: CDR1 MNHEY, CDR2 SVGAGI. The CDR3 loop reads CASSSSGTGGYEQYF. The CDR3 coding sequence is TGTGCCAGCAGTTCCTCCGGGACAGGGGGCTACGAGCAGTACTTC.

This sequence joins TRBV5-1 and TRBJ2-7; perhaps TRBD1 as D (6 bases). Germline-derived CDR1 and CDR2 are SGHRS and YFSETQ. With 4 bases removed from V and 1 base from J, the gap between germline ends came to 27 bases. This CDR3 comprises 19 residues. This chain's CDR3 is CASSPFTYRFRDTSYEQYF. For the CDR3, the DNA is TGCGCCAGCAGCCCTTTTACCTACAGATTCCGGGACACTTCCTACGAGCAGTACTTC.

This clone was seen a handful of times. The V call is TRBV5-5, the J call TRBJ1-1, with a weak D call TRBD1 (5 bases). Trimming removed 0 bases at V and 6 bases at J, with 12 bases between. Germline CDR1 reads SGHKS; CDR2 reads YYEKEE (reference sequence). This CDR3 has 14 amino acids. The CDR3 loop reads CASSLVQVASEAFF. In nucleotides, the CDR3 is TGTGCCAGCAGCTTGGTACAGGTGGCGTCTGAAGCTTTCTTT.

As concerns this clone: One junction end does not reproduce the germline sequence, and a read error may be involved. The chain has TRBV7-7 and TRBJ2-3, with 7 bases lining up with TRBD1. Germline-derived CDR1 and CDR2 are SSHAT and FNYEAQ (reference sequence). CDR3 length: 13 residues. CDR3 in DNA: TGTGCTAGCAGCGCGACAGGGACAGATACGCAGTATTTT. Translation: CASSATGTDTQYF.

CDR3 in DNA: TGTGCCTGGAGTGTTAGTGGACTAGCGTTCTACGAGCAGTACTTC. Translated, it gives CAWSVSGLAFYEQYF. The V call is TRBV30, the J call TRBJ2-7, with 9 bases lining up with TRBD2. The CDR3 is 15 amino acids. CDR1 and CDR2 (germline): GTSNPN, SVGIG (reference sequence). J was trimmed by 3 bases and V by 0 bases; bases with no gene match: 6.

This clone came up a few times. The gene calls are TRBV29-1 and TRBJ2-3; maybe TRBD2 (6 bases). The V end lost 4 bases, the J end lost 4 bases, and 9 bases lay between the germline ends. The germline CDR1 and CDR2 sequences are SQVTM and ANQGSEA. The CDR3 contains 12 residues. Here the CDR3 reads CSVVGTADTQYF. CDR3 DNA: TGCAGCGTTGTTGGGACTGCAGATACGCAGTATTTT.

The chain uses TRBV7-8 and TRBJ2-1, with D uncertain. From germline, CDR1 is SGHVS and CDR2 FQNEAQ. V dropped 3 bases and J dropped 7 bases, with 13 bases sitting between them. The CDR3 consists of 14 residues. The CDR3 reads CASSLIETSNEQFF. Written as DNA, the CDR3 is TGTGCCAGCAGCTTGATAGAAACTTCTAATGAGCAGTTCTTC.

This clone showed up just a few times. This chain uses TRBV2 with TRBJ1-6; no clear D gene. Germline V gene sequence: CDR1 SNHLY, CDR2 FYNNEI. V was shortened by 5 bases and J by 8 bases, with 19 bases between the two germline ends. This CDR3 is 16 amino acids long. The CDR3 coding sequence is TGTGCCAGCAGTCTCCCCTGGGCCCCTGGCGATTCACCCCTCCACTTT. It codes for CASSLPWAPGDSPLHF.

The chain links TRBV6-1 to TRBJ1-1, with a weak D call TRBD1 (6 bases). The germline V gene encodes CDR1 MNHNS and CDR2 SASEGT. V lost 8 bases to trimming and J lost 4 bases, with 11 bases between them. There are 12 residues in the CDR3. For the CDR3, the DNA is TGTGCCAGCGGCCGAGGGGGCACTGAAGCTTTCTTT. It codes for CASGRGGTEAFF.

This rearrangement joins TRBV10-3 to TRBJ2-3; 14 positions match TRBD2. The CDR3 consists of 18 residues. Germline V gene lookup returns CDR1 ENHRY and CDR2 SYGVKD. The V and J ends lost 6 bases and 1 base, in that order; junction bases with no gene match: 9. The chain's CDR3 is CAIRPGLAGDRGTDTQYF. For the CDR3, the DNA is TGTGCCATCAGGCCGGGACTAGCGGGGGATAGGGGCACAGATACGCAGTATTTT.

V gene TRBV27 combines with J gene TRBJ1-5, with D possibly matching TRBD1 (6 bases). V lost 3 bases and J lost 7, with 10 bases in between. Per the germline V gene, CDR1 is MNHEY and CDR2 is SMNVEV (reference sequence). This CDR3 is 13 amino acids long. The CDR3 bases are TGTGCCAGCAGTTTGGAGGGGGGCCAGCCCCAGCATTTT. Its protein is CASSLEGGQPQHF.

This chain links TRBV19 with TRBJ2-3, with D possibly TRBD2 on 6 matching bases. The CDR3 has 16 amino acids. Trimming shortened V by 5 bases and J by 1 base, and 16 bases separated the two germline ends. Germline CDR1 LNHDA, CDR2 SQIVND (reference sequence). The CDR3 nucleotides are TGTGCCAGTAGTGGGGCGACTAGGTCAGGCACAGATACGCAGTATTTT. Amino acid sequence: CASSGATRSGTDTQYF.

This rearrangement joins TRBV9 to TRBJ1-1; D unresolved. V lost 4 bases and J 3 bases, leaving 13 bases between the germline ends. Germline CDR1 SGDLS, CDR2 YYNGEE. This CDR3 comprises 14 residues. The CDR3 DNA is TGTGCCAGCAGCCCCAGTTCGTTGGACACTGAAGCTTTCTTT. Its translation: CASSPSSLDTEAFF.

The chain couples TRBV7-8 to TRBJ1-2; 8 bases agree with TRBD1. The CDR3 contains 15 residues. Germline CDR1 and CDR2: SGHVS and FQNEAQ. V trimming: 5 bases; J trimming: 7 bases; junction bases outside the gene matches: 12. In DNA, the CDR3 is TGTGCCAGCAGCCCACGGACAGGGCTTTTTCGTGGCTACACCTTC. This codes for CASSPRTGLFRGYTF. The full variable domain, rest sourced from reference TRBV7-8 and TRBJ1-2, is GAGVSQSPRYKVAKRGQDVALRCDPISGHVSLFWYQQALGQGPEFLTYFQNEAQLDKSGLPSDRFFAERPEGSVSTLKIQRTQQEDSAVYLCASSPRTGLFRGYTFGSGTRLTVV.

The rearrangement uses TRBV7-2 and TRBJ2-7, with TRBD2 as a possible D gene (6 bases). The germline V gene encodes CDR1 SGHTA and CDR2 FQGNSA. The CDR3 spans 13 residues. V gave up 5 bases and J gave up 7 bases, with 15 bases separating them. CDR3 sequence: CASSPQWRGEQYF. As DNA, the CDR3 is TGTGCCAGCAGCCCCCAATGGAGGGGAGAGCAGTACTTC.

The V gene is TRBV11-2, the J gene TRBJ2-5; 11 bases align to TRBD2. The CDR3 covers 18 residues. With V trimmed by 5 bases and J by 4 bases, 15 bases remained unmatched. CDR1 is SGHAT, CDR2 FQNNGV, per germline. The CDR3: CASSPPGSGGALGETQYF. CDR3 bases: TGTGCCAGCAGCCCTCCTGGTAGCGGGGGGGCCCTGGGAGAGACCCAGTACTTC. Supplemented by reference TRBV11-2 and TRBJ2-5, the full variable domain reads EAGVAQSPRYKIIEKRQSVAFWCNPISGHATLYWYQQILGQGPKLLIQFQNNGVVDDSQLPKDRFSAERLKGVDSTLKIQPAKLEDSAVYLCASSPPGSGGALGETQYFGPGTRLLVL.

The rearrangement uses TRBV11-1 and TRBJ2-3; D gene unclear. V dropped 5 bases and J dropped 2 bases, with 8 bases sitting between them. Per germline, CDR1 SGHAT and CDR2 FQDESV (reference sequence). CDR3 length equals 13 residues. As DNA, the CDR3 is TGTGCCAGCAGCCCCCCGACCACAGATACGCAGTATTTT. Translating gives CASSPPTTDTQYF.

This sequence joins TRBV7-6 and TRBJ1-2; D is unresolved. V gave up 5 bases and J gave up 2 bases, with 6 bases separating them. The CDR3 has 12 residues. The V gene's germline CDR1 is SGHVS and CDR2 FNYEAQ. CDR3 sequence reads: CASSPLNYGYTF. The DNA of the CDR3 is TGTGCCAGCAGCCCCCTGAACTATGGCTACACCTTC.

This chain uses TRBV15 with TRBJ2-3, with TRBD2 matching over 8 bases. Germline CDR1 reads LNHNV; CDR2 reads YYDKDF (reference sequence). The J segment lost 1 base and the V segment lost 3 bases, leaving 3 bases of the junction unmatched. CDR3 length: 15 amino acids. CDR3 protein: CATSSLTSGTDTQYF. CDR3 DNA: TGTGCCACCAGCAGTTTGACTAGCGGCACAGATACGCAGTATTTT.

The V call is TRBV20-1, the J call TRBJ2-5, with unresolved D. V lost 6 bases to trimming and J lost 2 bases, with 4 bases between them. Germline V lookup: CDR1 DFQATT, CDR2 SNEGSKA (reference sequence). The CDR3 extends over 10 amino acids. The CDR3 is CSARQETQYF. CDR3 bases: TGCAGTGCCCGTCAAGAGACCCAGTACTTC.